The source of this T cell receptor beta chain is a study of control samples from healthy donors and cancer patients. This CDR3 is built from 18 residues. The germline V gene has CDR1 SNHLY and CDR2 FYNNEI. A remark on this clone: Sequence at one end of the junction differs from germline and may be a read error.

Method: immunoSEQ multiplex PCR; TCRdb's copy keeps in-frame clones and lacks some. Among about 120,000 clones listed, approximately 88% were seen once. The chain uses TRBV2 and TRBJ2-7; 10 nucleotides line up with TRBD2. This clonotype was sampled from a man aged 40-49 years in good health. The sample consisted of blood. DNA of the CDR3: TGTGCCAGCAGTGAGAGCCTAGCGGGGGCCCCAAGCTCCTACGGGCAGTACTTC. Amino acid sequence: CASSESLAGAPSSYGQYF.